The clone carrying this T cell receptor beta chain was found many times. Its antigen is still unknown. This entry is derived from a study of CD8 T cells in ankylosing spondylitis. Study conclusions and caveats: There were earlier reports of some motif variants in reactive arthritis synovial fluid and blood. With a CD8+ phenotype, disease-linked clones were relatively rare in peripheral blood. One TCR beta motif, made up of roughly eight highly homologous variants, appeared characteristic of ankylosing spondylitis blood.

The CDR3 extends over 13 amino acids. V gave up 6 bases and J gave up 5 bases, with 13 bases separating them. MiXCR, run by TCRdb on the 5' RACE reads, gives a single entry per CDR3 protein. Among 500,000 to 550,000 distinct CDR3 sequences listed, roughly 13% were seen once. The TCR was taken from a male donor with ankylosing spondylitis. Specimen: blood, either unsorted or a sorted T cell fraction (not recorded which). The chain carries TRBV12-3 or TRBV12-4 and TRBJ1-1; no definite D call. CDR3 amino acids: CASSRGGLTEAFF. The CDR3 coding sequence is TGTGCCAGCAGCCGTGGAGGGCTGACTGAAGCTTTCTTT.